The text below deals with one TCR beta chain. No antigen is known for it. This CDR3 is 18 amino acids long. Germline CDR1 SEHNR, CDR2 FQNEAQ (reference sequence). Between the trimmed V and J ends, which lost 5 bases and 3 bases, there was a span of 22 bases. The source of the sample is a study of cytomegalovirus exposure and HLA in healthy donors. Whole-study context: A prior study identified approximately 120 million unique TCR beta sequences from 200 million or so T cells. Findings and caveats of the study: Productive rates of about 87% or about 30% were seen for most TCR beta V segments in an earlier analysis. In most subjects, TCR beta sequences reportedly gave accurate predictions of HLA-A and HLA-B alleles. An Asian-associated ancestry cluster reportedly showed fewer N-insertions than the approximately 700-donor mean in a later analysis.

13 Jbeta primers and 60 Vbeta primers were used for the PCR. Assay: immunoSEQ multiplex PCR; the TCRdb copy retains only in-frame clones and omits some. The table includes more than 150,000 clones, around 81% detected once. Sequencing was done on a sample of PBMCs. This TCR was recovered from a man aged 40-55 years in good health and CMV-seronegative. The rearrangement uses TRBV7-9 and TRBJ2-2; D remains ambiguous. CDR3 nucleotides: TGTGCCAGCAGCCGACCTATGCTGCTGCGGATAGACACCGGGGAGCTGTTTTTT. Its protein product is CASSRPMLLRIDTGELFF.